This TCR beta chain was retrieved from a study of molecular identifiers for immune sequencing clone quantification. Findings and caveats of the study: Detectable among about a million naive cells, according to reports, was Jurkat TCR RNA spiked in from one cell.

Per germline, CDR1 SGHAT and CDR2 FQNNGV. V lost 5 bases to trimming and J lost 1 base, with 17 bases between them. This CDR3 has 16 residues. TCRdb ran MiXCR on the PCR reads and lists one entry per CDR3 protein. Among 250,000 to 350,000 distinct CDR3 sequences listed, 20% to 25% were seen once. Of note for this clonotype: The antigen is unknown. The CDR3 end shows no conserved phenylalanine or tryptophan, and so a read error is likely.

V gene TRBV11-2 combines with J gene TRBJ2-5, with a possible D match to TRBD2 (6 bases). Sequenced input: naive CD8+ T cells from blood, with Jurkat cell RNA spiked in. The subset is: FACS-sorted CD8+CD4-CCR7+CD45RA+ naive T cells. The receptor's source is a human donor in good health. Some libraries in this study had Jurkat cell RNA spiked in. CDR3 in amino acids: CASSPHSGDFQETQYY. CDR3 nucleotides: TGTGCCAGCAGCCCCCATAGCGGAGACTTCCAAGAGACCCAGTACTAC.